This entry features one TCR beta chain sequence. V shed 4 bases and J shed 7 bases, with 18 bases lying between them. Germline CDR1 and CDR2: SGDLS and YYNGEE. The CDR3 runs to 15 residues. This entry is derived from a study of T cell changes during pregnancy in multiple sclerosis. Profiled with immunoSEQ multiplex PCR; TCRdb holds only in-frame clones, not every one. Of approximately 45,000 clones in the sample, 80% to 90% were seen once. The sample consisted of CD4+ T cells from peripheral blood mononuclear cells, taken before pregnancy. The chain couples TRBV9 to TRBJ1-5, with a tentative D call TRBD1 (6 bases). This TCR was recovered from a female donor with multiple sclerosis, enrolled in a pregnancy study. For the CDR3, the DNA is TGTGCCAGCAGCAAGGAAGGGACAATGGGGCAGCCCCAGCATTTT. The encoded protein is CASSKEGTMGQPQHF.